The 8 T cell receptor beta chains reported below all come from one sample, sequenced in a study of lung T cells in sarcoidosis with Löfgren's syndrome. TCRdb reprocessed the reads with MiXCR, giving one entry per CDR3 protein. The table has about 19,000 distinct CDR3 sequences, 21% seen once. Material for sequencing was CD4+ T cells from bronchoalveolar lavage. These receptors were collected from a human donor with sarcoidosis (Löfgren's syndrome or another form), or a control subject (not recorded which).

At least ten counts were recorded for this clonotype. This sequence joins TRBV20-1 and TRBJ2-3; D unclear. The CDR3 contains 12 residues. Looked up from germline, CDR1 is DFQATT and CDR2 is SNEGSKA (reference sequence). The V gene lost 3 bases and the J gene lost 3 bases, with 7 bases spanning the gap. The CDR3 loop reads CSASKGTDTQYF. In DNA, the CDR3 is TGCAGTGCTAGTAAGGGTACAGATACGCAGTATTTT.

In this sample, this clonotype turned up a few times. The J gene is TRBJ1-1, the V gene TRBV2; D call uncertain. The V and J ends lost 11 bases and 2 bases respectively, with 15 bases between them. The germline gives CDR1 SNHLY, CDR2 FYNNEI. This CDR3 contains 13 residues. CDR3 protein: CAPSARFNTEAFF. The CDR3 bases are TGTGCCCCGTCGGCCAGGTTTAACACTGAAGCTTTCTTT.

This clonotype was seen only a few times. The chain is built from TRBV5-4 and TRBJ2-1, with 9 bases aligning to TRBD1. With V trimmed by 2 bases and J by 6 bases, 12 bases remained unmatched. The CDR3 runs 17 residues. The germline V gene has CDR1 SGHNT and CDR2 YYREEE (reference sequence). The CDR3 here is CASSFMGRTGAINEQFF. CDR3 nucleotides: TGTGCCAGCAGCTTTATGGGCAGGACAGGGGCCATCAATGAGCAGTTCTTC.

In this sample, this clonotype turned up many times. V is TRBV5-4 and J is TRBJ1-2; the D gene is possibly TRBD1 (5 bases). The germline V and J ends were trimmed by 0 bases and 5 bases, with 8 bases remaining between them. CDR1 and CDR2 from the germline V gene are SGHNT and YYREEE (reference sequence). The CDR3 extends over 13 amino acids. CDR3: CASSLGREYGYTF. The CDR3 coding sequence is TGTGCCAGCAGCTTGGGCAGGGAATATGGCTACACCTTC.

Concerning this clonotype itself: A much larger clone lies one base from this, so it may be a read error. The CDR3 reads CASSLRGITEAFF. CDR3 DNA: TGTGCCAGCAGCTTAAGGGGGATCACTGAAGCTTTCTTT. This sequence joins TRBV7-2 and TRBJ1-1; D possibly corresponds to TRBD1 (6 bases). This CDR3 is 13 amino acids long. Trimming removed 2 bases at V and 4 bases at J, with 8 bases between. The V gene's germline CDR1 is SGHTA and CDR2 FQGNSA.

In its sample, this clonotype was seen many times. The chain employs TRBV4-1 and TRBJ2-3; D may be TRBD2 (6 bases). The germline V gene has CDR1 MGHRA and CDR2 YSYEKL. This CDR3 is built from 14 residues. V dropped 7 bases and J dropped 4 bases, with 15 bases sitting between them. The CDR3 region has the DNA TGCGCCAGCACCCGGACCGGAGGGCCAGATACGCAGTATTTT. Protein sequence: CASTRTGGPDTQYF.

By sample fraction, this clonotype is medium-sized. For the CDR3, the DNA is TGTGCCAGCTCACCGGGACCGAACACTGAAGCTTTCTTT. Amino acid sequence: CASSPGPNTEAFF. The chain uses TRBV18 and TRBJ1-1, with D tentatively TRBD1 (5 bases). V lost 3 bases and J lost 1, with 6 bases in between. CDR1 and CDR2 from the germline V gene are KGHSH and LQKENI. The CDR3 length is 13 residues. The full variable domain, with the rest looked up from reference TRBV18 and TRBJ1-1, is NAGVMQNPRHLVRRRGQEARLRCSPMKGHSHVYWYRQLPEEGLKFMVYLQKENIIDESGMPKERFSAEFPKEGPSILRIQQVVRGDSAAYFCASSPGPNTEAFFGQGTRLTVV.

In this sample, this clonotype is medium-sized. The chain recombines TRBV28 with TRBJ2-1; 9 positions agree with TRBD2. The CDR3 loop spans 16 amino acids. Germline V gene data show CDR1 as MDHEN and CDR2 as SYDVKM. V shed 2 bases and J 6 bases; nucleotides not matched to a gene: 8. The CDR3 loop is CASSLMRTSDSNEQFF. CDR3 coding DNA: TGTGCCAGCAGTTTAATGAGGACTAGCGATAGCAATGAGCAGTTCTTC.